The clone carrying this T cell receptor beta chain was detected only a few times. Its specificity is not known. The CDR3 has 16 amino acids. Deletions cut 1 base from V and 0 bases from J, with 13 bases between. Germline assignment: CDR1 SGHVS and CDR2 FNYEAQ. RNA transcripts provided the source from which TCR beta CDR3 regions were amplified. A first-round RT-PCR of the TCR CDR3 used the HTBI primer set. TCRdb recomputed calls from the multiplex PCR reads with MiXCR, one row per CDR3 protein. This table holds 380,000 or so distinct CDR3 sequences, roughly 12% found once. The sample originates from a study of T cells in Graves' hyperthyroidism and ophthalmopathy. The study, taken as a whole, reports: A model built on 13 V-J features separated ophthalmopathy from stable hyperthyroidism.

Sequences were obtained from blood. The sequence was obtained from a man aged 25-45 years with Graves' hyperthyroidism that later progressed to Graves' ophthalmopathy. The chain links TRBV7-6 to TRBJ2-7; D possibly matches TRBD1 or TRBD2 (5 bases each). CDR3 nucleotides: TGTGCCAGCAGCTTAGTGGGGACGGCCAGCTCCTACGAGCAGTACTTC. Translating gives CASSLVGTASSYEQYF.